A selection of T cell receptor beta chains follows, all from one sample in a study of T cells in localized non-small cell lung cancer. Clones were read by immunoSEQ multiplex PCR, and TCRdb kept only the in-frame ones, dropping some. This sample has under 4,000 clones; approximately 49% occur once, and the top ten carry roughly 4.5%. Sample: lymph node tissue, taken before any cancer treatment. Source of these receptors: a woman between 18 and 50 years old with stage I lung adenocarcinoma. CDR3s include the opening cysteine and the closing phenylalanine or tryptophan. The order of the fields is clone size, D gene, V gene, J gene, CDR3 protein, CDR3 DNA. A D gene is named only where the DNA matches it firmly. Size is stated for part of the rows, as once, few or many counts, or as a class when the clone is expanded.

once	-	TRBV28	TRBJ2-1	CASSPYISFYNEQFF	TGTGCCAGCAGTCCCTACATCAGCTTCTACAATGAGCAGTTCTTC
-	-	TRBV18	TRBJ1-2	CASSPPQGLSYGYTF	TGTGCCAGCTCACCACCTCAGGGGTTAAGCTATGGCTACACCTTC
-	TRBD1	TRBV28	TRBJ1-3	CASSYGTGGNTIYF	TGTGCCAGCAGCTATGGGACAGGAGGAAACACCATATATTTT
-	-	TRBV19	TRBJ1-2	CASSMGAAFWGYGYTF	TGTGCCAGTAGTATGGGGGCAGCCTTCTGGGGCTATGGCTACACCTTC
few	-	TRBV2	TRBJ2-7	CASSEGRSILGNEQYF	TGTGCCAGCAGTGAAGGGCGATCCATTTTAGGGAACGAGCAGTACTTC
-	-	TRBV28	TRBJ2-7	CASSLSSGTVSYEQYF	TGTGCCAGCAGTTTAAGTTCCGGGACCGTTTCCTACGAGCAGTACTTC
-	TRBD1	TRBV19	TRBJ1-5	CASSFRTGLNQPQHF	TGTGCCAGTAGTTTTCGGACAGGATTGAATCAGCCCCAGCATTTT
once	-	TRBV18	TRBJ2-7	CASSAKQGYEQYF	TGTGCCAGCTCCGCAAAACAGGGCTACGAGCAGTACTTC
-	-	TRBV16	TRBJ2-1	CASSSVRFNEQFF	TGTGCCAGCAGCTCCGTTAGGTTCAATGAGCAGTTCTTC
-	-	TRBV6-8	TRBJ1-3	CASSWVSGNTIYF	TGTGCCAGCAGTTGGGTATCGGGAAACACCATATATTTT
few	-	TRBV6-8	TRBJ1-2	CASSTPPRNGYTF	TGTGCCAGCTCCACACCGCCCAGAAATGGCTACACCTTC
-	-	TRBV19	TRBJ1-4	CASSGFDRTNEKLFF	TGTGCCAGTAGTGGCTTTGACAGAACTAATGAAAAACTGTTTTTT
-	TRBD1	TRBV9	TRBJ1-5	CASSEGTGGFQPQHF	TGTGCCAGCAGCGAGGGGACAGGCGGATTTCAGCCCCAGCATTTT
-	TRBD2	TRBV7-4	TRBJ2-7	CASSRGSGSYEQYF	TGTGCCAGCAGCCGCGGTAGCGGGAGCTACGAGCAGTACTTC
-	TRBD2	TRBV12-5	TRBJ2-2	CASGLIPGRAVGELFF	TGTGCTAGTGGTTTGATCCCCGGGAGGGCTGTCGGGGAGCTGTTTTTT
-	-	TRBV19	TRBJ1-2	CASSWGQDYGYTF	TGTGCCAGTAGCTGGGGGCAGGACTATGGCTACACCTTC
-	TRBD1	TRBV19	TRBJ1-2	CASSTEDRASHYGYTF	TGTGCCAGTAGTACCGAGGACAGGGCGAGTCACTATGGCTACACCTTC
-	-	TRBV6-8	TRBJ1-1	CASSAGTLNTEAFF	TGTGCCAGCAGTGCCGGGACACTGAACACTGAAGCTTTCTTT
-	TRBD2	TRBV29-1	TRBJ2-5	CSSGGVQETQYF	TGCAGCTCGGGGGGGGTCCAAGAGACCCAGTACTTC
few	TRBD2	TRBV6-8	TRBJ2-5	CASTASGGSGKTQYF	TGTGCCAGCACCGCCTCGGGGGGAAGCGGAAAGACCCAGTACTTC
-	-	TRBV6-8	TRBJ2-5	CASSYGGPRQETQYF	TGTGCCAGCAGTTACGGCGGCCCCCGGCAGGAGACCCAGTACTTC
-	TRBD1	TRBV30	TRBJ1-2	CAWTGTGLGYTF	TGTGCCTGGACCGGGACAGGGTTAGGCTACACCTTC
once	TRBD2	TRBV29-1	TRBJ2-3	CSLTGGQREGRTDTQYF	TGCAGCCTTACAGGGGGGCAGCGGGAGGGCCGAACAGATACGCAGTATTTT
-	-	TRBV28	TRBJ1-2	CASSLFFTGPYGYTF	TGTGCCAGCAGTTTATTTTTCACAGGGCCCTATGGCTACACCTTC
few	-	TRBV6-8	TRBJ2-7	CASSYSNGPANYEQYF	TGTGCCAGCAGTTACTCGAACGGCCCAGCGAACTACGAGCAGTACTTC
-	-	TRBV28	TRBJ1-1	CTDGLMNTEAFF	TGTACGGACGGACTGATGAACACTGAAGCTTTCTTT
-	-	TRBV19	TRBJ1-5	CASSFQGRGQPQHF	TGTGCCAGTAGTTTCCAGGGGAGAGGTCAGCCCCAGCATTTT
-	-	TRBV9	TRBJ1-2	CASRGRQVYGYTF	TGTGCCAGCAGGGGGAGGCAAGTCTATGGCTACACCTTC
few	-	TRBV10-3	TRBJ1-1	CAISETTMNTEAFF	TGTGCCATCAGTGAGACAACTATGAACACTGAAGCTTTCTTT
-	-	TRBV18	TRBJ2-3	CASSPGGDTQYF	TGTGCCAGCTCCCCCGGGGGAGATACGCAGTATTTT
once	-	TRBV28	TRBJ1-1	CATLVDGTEAFF	TGTGCCACCTTAGTCGACGGCACTGAAGCTTTCTTT
-	-	TRBV18	TRBJ2-7	CASSPGLAYEQYF	TGTGCCAGCTCACCGGGTCTAGCCTACGAGCAGTACTTC
few	TRBD1	TRBV30	TRBJ2-7	CAWSADRGISEQYF	TGTGCCTGGAGCGCGGACAGGGGCATTTCCGAGCAGTACTTC
-	-	TRBV9	TRBJ1-1	CASSFGGGRGNTEAFF	TGTGCCAGCAGCTTTGGGGGCGGGCGAGGGAACACTGAAGCTTTCTTT
-	TRBD1	TRBV19	TRBJ1-2	CASSIGRAGGVDYGYTF	TGTGCCAGTAGTATAGGTCGGGCAGGGGGAGTCGACTATGGCTACACCTTC
-	-	TRBV18	TRBJ1-5	CASSPGENQPQHF	TGTGCCAGCTCACCAGGGGAAAATCAGCCCCAGCATTTT
-	-	TRBV19	TRBJ2-1	CASSTIAGGEQFF	TGTGCCAGTAGTACCATCGCCGGGGGTGAGCAGTTCTTC
-	-	TRBV29-1	TRBJ2-7	CSVEDTQGANQYF	TGCAGCGTTGAGGACACCCAAGGAGCAAACCAGTACTTC
-	-	TRBV18	TRBJ1-5	CASSQESNQPQHF	TGTGCCAGCTCACAAGAAAGCAATCAGCCCCAGCATTTT
few	-	TRBV6-8	TRBJ2-5	CASRRLDQETQYF	TGTGCCAGCAGGAGACTAGACCAAGAGACCCAGTACTTC
-	-	TRBV14	TRBJ2-5	CASSQSQTQYF	TGTGCCAGCAGCCAGAGTCAGACCCAGTACTTC
-	TRBD1	TRBV28	TRBJ2-7	CASSLVILGQGVDEQYF	TGTGCCAGCAGTCTCGTAATCCTGGGACAGGGGGTGGACGAGCAGTACTTC
few	-	TRBV5-8	TRBJ1-3	CASSLTSGNTIYF	TGTGCCAGCAGTCTTACTTCTGGAAACACCATATATTTT
-	-	TRBV11-3	TRBJ2-3	CASRHRGRGDRNTQYF	TGTGCCAGCAGACATAGAGGACGCGGTGATCGTAATACGCAGTATTTT
once	-	TRBV28	TRBJ1-3	CASSFVESVGGNTIYF	TGTGCCAGCAGTTTCGTCGAGTCGGTGGGCGGAAACACCATATATTTT
-	-	TRBV11-3	TRBJ1-1	CASSLGRLNTEAFF	TGTGCCAGCAGCTTAGGCAGGCTGAACACTGAAGCTTTCTTT
-	TRBD2	TRBV6-8	TRBJ2-3	CASTLGIAGGPDTQYF	TGTGCCAGCACCCTGGGGATCGCGGGAGGGCCCGATACGCAGTATTTT
few	-	TRBV19	TRBJ1-4	CASSMEDYEKLFF	TGTGCCAGTAGTATGGAGGATTACGAAAAACTGTTTTTT
once	-	TRBV6-8	TRBJ2-3	CASRGGVFDLDTQYF	TGTGCCAGCAGGGGTGGGGTCTTCGATCTAGATACGCAGTATTTT
once	-	TRBV18	TRBJ2-5	CASSPQGGGQETQYF	TGTGCCAGCTCACCCCAGGGGGGAGGACAAGAGACCCAGTACTTC
few	-	TRBV11-3	TRBJ2-5	CASGGSMTAETQYF	TGTGCCAGCGGCGGTAGTATGACGGCGGAGACCCAGTACTTC
-	TRBD1	TRBV11-3	TRBJ2-7	CASSLSSQGVHEQYF	TGTGCCAGCAGCTTATCTTCACAGGGGGTCCACGAGCAGTACTTC
-	-	TRBV19	TRBJ2-4	CASSEVPGEDIQYF	TGTGCCAGTAGTGAGGTCCCAGGAGAGGACATTCAGTACTTC
-	-	TRBV6-8	TRBJ1-1	CASTTVVTYMNTEAFF	TGTGCCAGCACCACGGTGGTCACCTACATGAACACTGAAGCTTTCTTT
-	TRBD1	TRBV10-3	TRBJ2-1	CAISGSPGQGAGSAYNEQFF	TGTGCCATCAGTGGGTCCCCGGGACAGGGGGCAGGTAGCGCCTACAATGAGCAGTTCTTC
-	-	TRBV29-1	TRBJ1-2	CSVDQSGGGYGYTF	TGCAGCGTTGATCAGAGCGGAGGTGGATATGGCTACACCTTC
-	TRBD2	TRBV30	TRBJ2-3	CAWRLAGSTDTQYF	TGTGCCTGGAGGCTAGCGGGGTCGACAGATACGCAGTATTTT
-	TRBD2	TRBV28	TRBJ2-7	CASSLTAGGGEQYF	TGTGCCAGCAGTTTAACGGCGGGAGGTGGTGAGCAGTACTTC
-	TRBD2	TRBV5-1	TRBJ2-7	CASSPTGDGLALMSYEQYF	TGCGCCAGCAGCCCCACAGGGGACGGACTAGCGCTAATGTCCTACGAGCAGTACTTC
-	TRBD2	TRBV18	TRBJ2-1	CASSPRASGRLEQFF	TGTGCCAGCTCACCAAGAGCTAGCGGGAGACTTGAGCAGTTCTTC